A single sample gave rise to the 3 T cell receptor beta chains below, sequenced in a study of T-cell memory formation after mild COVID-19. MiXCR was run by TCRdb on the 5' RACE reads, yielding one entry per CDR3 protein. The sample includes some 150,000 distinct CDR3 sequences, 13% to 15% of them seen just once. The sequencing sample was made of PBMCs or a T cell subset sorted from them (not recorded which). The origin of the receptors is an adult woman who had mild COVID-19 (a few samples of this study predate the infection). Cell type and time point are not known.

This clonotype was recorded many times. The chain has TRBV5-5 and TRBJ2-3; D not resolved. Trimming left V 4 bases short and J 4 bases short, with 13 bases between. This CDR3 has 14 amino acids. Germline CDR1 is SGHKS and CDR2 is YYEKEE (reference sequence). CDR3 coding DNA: TGTGCCAGCAGCCTAGAAAAGTTAGCAGATACGCAGTATTTT. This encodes CASSLEKLADTQYF.

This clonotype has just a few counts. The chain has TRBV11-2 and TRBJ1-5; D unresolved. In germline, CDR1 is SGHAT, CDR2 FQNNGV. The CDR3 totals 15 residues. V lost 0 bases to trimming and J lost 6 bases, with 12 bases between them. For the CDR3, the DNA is TGTGCCAGCAGCTTAGATTCTGGGAGCGGTCAGCCCCAGCATTTT. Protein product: CASSLDSGSGQPQHF.

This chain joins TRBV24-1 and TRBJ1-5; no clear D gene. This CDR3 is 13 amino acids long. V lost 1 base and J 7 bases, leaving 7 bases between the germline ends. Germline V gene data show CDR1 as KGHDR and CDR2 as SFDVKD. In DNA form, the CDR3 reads TGTGCCACCAGTGATTTCGGCGGGCAGCCCCAGCATTTT. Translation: CATSDFGGQPQHF.